This T cell receptor beta chain was captured in a study of blood T cell repertoires in COVID-19. Study-level information: Samples representing acute and convalescent COVID-19 were sourced from the United States, Italy and Spain. T cells, B-cell-depleted T cells, or PBMCs provided the cDNA or gDNA that served as material.

As processed by the authors: Reference gene primer amplification gave estimated nucleated cell counts. TCRdb keeps only in-frame clones here, not all; method: immunoSEQ multiplex PCR. The V and J calls and clone size are taken from that table; D and trimming were inferred from the DNA. The sample shows under 200,000 clones, roughly 86% of them seen only once. This TCR was recovered from a man in his 70s with acute or convalescent COVID-19. The sample was peripheral blood.

The CDR3 region has the DNA TGTGCCTGGAACAGGGTTAATCAGCCCCAGCATTTT. Translated, it gives CAWNRVNQPQHF. The chain couples TRBV30 to TRBJ1-5, with D possibly TRBD1 on 6 matching bases. The germline V gene encodes CDR1 GTSNPN and CDR2 SVGIG (reference sequence). This CDR3 is 12 amino acids long. The germline V and J ends were trimmed by 4 bases and 4 bases, with 8 bases remaining between them.